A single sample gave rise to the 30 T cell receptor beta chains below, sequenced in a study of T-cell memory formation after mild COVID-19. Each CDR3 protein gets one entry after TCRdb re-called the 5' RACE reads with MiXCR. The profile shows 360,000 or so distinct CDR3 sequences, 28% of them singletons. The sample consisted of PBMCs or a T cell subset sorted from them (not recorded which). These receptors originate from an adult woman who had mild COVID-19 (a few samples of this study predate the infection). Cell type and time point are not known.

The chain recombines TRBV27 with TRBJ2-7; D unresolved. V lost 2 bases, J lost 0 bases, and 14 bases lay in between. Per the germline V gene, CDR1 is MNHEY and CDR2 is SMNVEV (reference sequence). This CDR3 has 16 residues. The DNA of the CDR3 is TGTGCCAGCAGTTTAACAAAGTTGGGGAACTCCTACGAGCAGTACTTC. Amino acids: CASSLTKLGNSYEQYF.

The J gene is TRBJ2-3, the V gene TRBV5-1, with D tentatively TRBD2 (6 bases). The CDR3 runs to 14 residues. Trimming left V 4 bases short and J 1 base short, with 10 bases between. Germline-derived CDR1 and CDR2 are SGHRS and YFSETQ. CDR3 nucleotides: TGCGCCAGCAGCCCGGGGGTCCGCACAGATACGCAGTATTTT. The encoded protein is CASSPGVRTDTQYF.

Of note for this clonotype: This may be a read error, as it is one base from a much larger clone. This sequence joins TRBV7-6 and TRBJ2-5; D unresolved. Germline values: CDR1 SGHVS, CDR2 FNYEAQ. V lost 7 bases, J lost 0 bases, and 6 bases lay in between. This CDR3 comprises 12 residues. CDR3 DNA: TGTGCCAGCACCCCGTACCAAGAGACCCAGTACTTC. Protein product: CASTPYQETQYF.

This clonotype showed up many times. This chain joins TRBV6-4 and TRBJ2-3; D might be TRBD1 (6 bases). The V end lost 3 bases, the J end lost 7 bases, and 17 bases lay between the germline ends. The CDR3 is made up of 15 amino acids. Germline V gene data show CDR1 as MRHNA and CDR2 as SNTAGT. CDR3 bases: TGTGCCAGCAGTGAGGGGACACGCACCCGTTATACGCAGTATTTT. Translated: CASSEGTRTRYTQYF.

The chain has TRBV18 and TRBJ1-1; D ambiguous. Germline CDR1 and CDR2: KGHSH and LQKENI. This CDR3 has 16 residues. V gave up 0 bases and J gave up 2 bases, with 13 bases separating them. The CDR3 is CASSPPHIQVNTEAFF. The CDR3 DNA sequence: TGTGCCAGCTCACCACCGCATATTCAGGTTAACACTGAAGCTTTCTTT.

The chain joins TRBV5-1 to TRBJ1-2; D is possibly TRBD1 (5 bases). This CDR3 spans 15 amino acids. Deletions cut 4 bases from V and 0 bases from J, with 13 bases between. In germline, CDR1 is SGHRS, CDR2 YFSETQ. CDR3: CASSHYRNSNYGYTF. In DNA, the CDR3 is TGCGCCAGCAGCCATTACAGGAACTCTAACTATGGCTACACCTTC.

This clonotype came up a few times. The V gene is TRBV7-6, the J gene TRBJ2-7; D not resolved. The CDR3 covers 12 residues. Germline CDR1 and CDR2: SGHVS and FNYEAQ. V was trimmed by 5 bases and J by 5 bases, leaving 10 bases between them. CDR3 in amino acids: CASSVLGDEQYF. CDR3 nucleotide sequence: TGTGCCAGCAGCGTACTGGGTGACGAGCAGTACTTC.

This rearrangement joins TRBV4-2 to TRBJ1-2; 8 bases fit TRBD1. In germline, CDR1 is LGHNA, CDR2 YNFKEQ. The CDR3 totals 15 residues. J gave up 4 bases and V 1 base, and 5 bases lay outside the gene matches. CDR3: CASSQATGVGYGYTF. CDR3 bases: TGTGCCAGCAGCCAAGCGACAGGGGTGGGCTATGGCTACACCTTC.

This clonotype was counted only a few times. This CDR3 is CASAPPRRQETQYF. CDR3 nucleotides: TGTGCCAGCGCTCCCCCCCGGAGGCAAGAGACCCAGTACTTC. This rearrangement joins TRBV11-2 to TRBJ2-5, with D possibly matching TRBD2 (5 bases). The CDR3 sequence is 14 residues long. Germline CDR1 and CDR2: SGHAT and FQNNGV. Trimming took off 8 bases at V and 2 bases at J, with 15 bases between the two ends.

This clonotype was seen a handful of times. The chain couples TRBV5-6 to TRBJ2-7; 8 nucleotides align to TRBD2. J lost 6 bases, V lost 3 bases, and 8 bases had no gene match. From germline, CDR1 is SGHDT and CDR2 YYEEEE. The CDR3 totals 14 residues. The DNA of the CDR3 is TGTGCCAGCAGCTCCCAAAGCGGGAGTGGCGAGCAGTACTTC. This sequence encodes CASSSQSGSGEQYF.

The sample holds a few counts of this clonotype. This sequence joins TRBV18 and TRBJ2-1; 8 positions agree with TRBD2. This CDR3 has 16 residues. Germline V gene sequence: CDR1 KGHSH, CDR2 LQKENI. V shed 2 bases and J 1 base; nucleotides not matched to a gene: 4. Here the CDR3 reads CASSPRGGGSYNEQFF. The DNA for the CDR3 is TGTGCCAGCTCACCAAGGGGCGGGGGGTCCTACAATGAGCAGTTCTTC.

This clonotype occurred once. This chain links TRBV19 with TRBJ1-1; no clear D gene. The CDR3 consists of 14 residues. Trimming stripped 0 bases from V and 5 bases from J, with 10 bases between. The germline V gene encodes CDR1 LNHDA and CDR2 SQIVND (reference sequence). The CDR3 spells CASSIDARWTEAFF. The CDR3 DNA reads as TGTGCCAGTAGTATAGACGCACGATGGACTGAAGCTTTCTTT.

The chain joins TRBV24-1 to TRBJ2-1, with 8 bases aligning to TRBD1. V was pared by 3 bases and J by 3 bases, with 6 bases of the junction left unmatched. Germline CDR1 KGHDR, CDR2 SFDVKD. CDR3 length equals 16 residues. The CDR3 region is CATSDPGQGDYNEQFF. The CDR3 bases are TGTGCCACCAGTGATCCCGGACAGGGAGACTACAATGAGCAGTTCTTC.

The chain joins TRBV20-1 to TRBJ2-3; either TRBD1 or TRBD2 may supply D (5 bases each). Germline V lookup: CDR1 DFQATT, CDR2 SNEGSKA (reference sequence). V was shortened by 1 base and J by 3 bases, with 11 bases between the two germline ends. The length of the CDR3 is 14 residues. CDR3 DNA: TGCAGTGCTAGAGTTTCCGGGACGACAGATACGCAGTATTTT. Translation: CSARVSGTTDTQYF.

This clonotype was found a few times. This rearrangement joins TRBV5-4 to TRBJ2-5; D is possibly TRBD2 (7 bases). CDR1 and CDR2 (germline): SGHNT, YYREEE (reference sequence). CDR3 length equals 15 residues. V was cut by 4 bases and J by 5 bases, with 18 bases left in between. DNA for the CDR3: TGTGCCAGCAGCGACAGGACTAGGGGTCATGAGACCCAGTACTTC. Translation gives CASSDRTRGHETQYF.

The CDR3 region is CASSLLGEGEPQHF. CDR3 DNA sequence: TGCGCCAGCAGCTTGTTGGGGGAAGGGGAGCCCCAGCATTTT. The chain uses TRBV5-1 and TRBJ1-5, with a weak D call TRBD1 (5 bases). V was pared by 1 base and J by 8 bases, with 13 bases between. From germline, CDR1 is SGHRS and CDR2 YFSETQ. CDR3 length: 14 amino acids.

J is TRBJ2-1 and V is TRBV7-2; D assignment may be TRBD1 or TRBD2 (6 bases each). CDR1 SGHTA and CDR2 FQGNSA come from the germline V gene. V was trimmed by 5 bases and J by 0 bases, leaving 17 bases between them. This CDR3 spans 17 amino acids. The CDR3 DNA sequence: TGTGCCAGCAGCCACAGAGGAGGGGGTTTCTCCTACAATGAGCAGTTCTTC. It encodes CASSHRGGGFSYNEQFF.

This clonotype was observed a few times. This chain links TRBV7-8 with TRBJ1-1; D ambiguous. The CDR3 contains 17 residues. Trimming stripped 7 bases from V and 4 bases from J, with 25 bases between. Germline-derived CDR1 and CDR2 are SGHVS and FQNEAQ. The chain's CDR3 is CASIPAGFKALGTEAFF. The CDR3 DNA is TGTGCCAGCATCCCCGCCGGGTTTAAGGCGTTGGGCACTGAAGCTTTCTTT.

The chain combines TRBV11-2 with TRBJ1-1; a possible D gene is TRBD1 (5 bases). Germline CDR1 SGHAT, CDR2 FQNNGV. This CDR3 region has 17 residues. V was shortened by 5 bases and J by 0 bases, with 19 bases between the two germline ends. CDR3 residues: CASSPSRAAVLNTEAFF. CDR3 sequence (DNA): TGTGCCAGCAGCCCCAGCAGGGCGGCCGTTCTGAACACTGAAGCTTTCTTT.

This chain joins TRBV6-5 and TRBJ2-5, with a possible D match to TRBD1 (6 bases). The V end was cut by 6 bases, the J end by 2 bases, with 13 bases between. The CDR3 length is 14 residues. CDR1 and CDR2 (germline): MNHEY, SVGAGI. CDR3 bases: TGTGCCAGCAGCCGCCGGGACAATCAAGAGACCCAGTACTTC. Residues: CASSRRDNQETQYF.

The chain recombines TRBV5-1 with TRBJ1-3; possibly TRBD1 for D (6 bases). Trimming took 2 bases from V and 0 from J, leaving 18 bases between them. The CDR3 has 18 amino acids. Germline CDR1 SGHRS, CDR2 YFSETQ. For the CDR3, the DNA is TGCGCCAGCAGCTTAACAGGTGGGGGCCTCTCCTCTGGAAACACCATATATTTT. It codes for CASSLTGGGLSSGNTIYF.

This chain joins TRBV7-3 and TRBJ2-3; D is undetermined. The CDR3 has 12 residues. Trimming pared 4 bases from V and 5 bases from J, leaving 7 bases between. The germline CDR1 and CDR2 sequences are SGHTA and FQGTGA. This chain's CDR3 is CASSSNRDTQYF. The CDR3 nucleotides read TGTGCCAGCAGCTCAAATCGAGATACGCAGTATTTT. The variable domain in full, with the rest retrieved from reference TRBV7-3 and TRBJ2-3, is GAGVSQTPSNKVTEKGKYVELRCDPISGHTALYWYRQSLGQGPEFLIYFQGTGAADDSGLPNDRFFAVRPEGSVSTLKIQRTERGDSAVYLCASSSNRDTQYFGPGTRLTVL.

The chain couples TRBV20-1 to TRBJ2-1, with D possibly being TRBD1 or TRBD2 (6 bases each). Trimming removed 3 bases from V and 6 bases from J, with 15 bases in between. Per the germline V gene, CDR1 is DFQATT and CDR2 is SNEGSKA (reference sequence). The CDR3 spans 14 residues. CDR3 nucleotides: TGCAGTGCTAGGACCGGGGGCTTAGGCAATGAGCAGTTCTTC. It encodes CSARTGGLGNEQFF.

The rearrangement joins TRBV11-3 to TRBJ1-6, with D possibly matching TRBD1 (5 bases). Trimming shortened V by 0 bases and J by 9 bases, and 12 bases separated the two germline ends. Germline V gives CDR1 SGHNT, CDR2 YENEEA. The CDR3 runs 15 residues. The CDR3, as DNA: TGTGCCAGCAGCTTAGATCCGGGGGATGGTTCACCCCTCCACTTT. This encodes CASSLDPGDGSPLHF.

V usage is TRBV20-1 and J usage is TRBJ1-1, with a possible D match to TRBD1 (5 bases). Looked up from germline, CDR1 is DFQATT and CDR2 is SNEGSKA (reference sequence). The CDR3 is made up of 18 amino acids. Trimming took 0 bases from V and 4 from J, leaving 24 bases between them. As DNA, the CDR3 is TGCAGTGCTAGAGATTTTGAGGGGACCAATCCTGGGGGCACTGAAGCTTTCTTT. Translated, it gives CSARDFEGTNPGGTEAFF.

The CDR3 DNA follows: TGTGCCAGCAGCCAGCGGGGACGGCCTAGCACAGATACGCAGTATTTT. Translation gives CASSQRGRPSTDTQYF. This sequence joins TRBV3-1 and TRBJ2-3; D might be TRBD2 (6 bases). V gave up 3 bases and J gave up 0 bases, with 13 bases separating them. The CDR3 runs 16 residues. Germline values: CDR1 LGHDT, CDR2 YNNKEL (reference sequence).

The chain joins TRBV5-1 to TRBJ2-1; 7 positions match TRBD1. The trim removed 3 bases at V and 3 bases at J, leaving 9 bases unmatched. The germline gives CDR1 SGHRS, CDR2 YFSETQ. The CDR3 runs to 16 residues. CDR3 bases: TGCGCCAGCAGCTCACCTGACAGGGTGGTCTACAATGAGCAGTTCTTC. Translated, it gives CASSSPDRVVYNEQFF.

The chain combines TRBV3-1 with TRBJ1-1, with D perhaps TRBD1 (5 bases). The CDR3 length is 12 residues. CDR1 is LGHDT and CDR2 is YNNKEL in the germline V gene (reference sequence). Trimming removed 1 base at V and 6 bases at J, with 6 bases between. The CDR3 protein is CASSQAGSEAFF. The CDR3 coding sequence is TGTGCCAGCAGCCAAGCAGGGTCTGAAGCTTTCTTT.

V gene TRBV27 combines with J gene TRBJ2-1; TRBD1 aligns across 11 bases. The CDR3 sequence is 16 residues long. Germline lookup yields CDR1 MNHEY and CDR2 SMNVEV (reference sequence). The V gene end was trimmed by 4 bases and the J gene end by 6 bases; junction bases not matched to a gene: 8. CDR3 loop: CASSSGTGGATNEQFF. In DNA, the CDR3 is TGTGCCAGCAGTTCCGGGACAGGGGGTGCAACCAATGAGCAGTTCTTC.

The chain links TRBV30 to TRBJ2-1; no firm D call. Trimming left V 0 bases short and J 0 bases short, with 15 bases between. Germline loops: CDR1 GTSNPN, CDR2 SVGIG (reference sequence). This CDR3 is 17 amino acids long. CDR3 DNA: TGTGCCTGGAGTGTACCCTCCCACACATACTCCTACAATGAGCAGTTCTTC. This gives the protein CAWSVPSHTYSYNEQFF.